A selection of T cell receptor beta chains follows, all from one sample in a study of T cell repertoires in cytomegalovirus infection. TCRdb re-called the reads with MiXCR, one entry per CDR3 protein. This sample has more than 150,000 distinct CDR3 sequences, with roughly 27% found just once. Sequencing was performed on PBMCs. The receptors come from a human donor in good health (CMV status not recorded). Some clones in this sample may be carry-over from other donors' samples. CDR3s include the opening cysteine and the closing phenylalanine or tryptophan.

j_gene: TRBJ2-7; v_gene: TRBV7-9; CDR3aa: CASSFSAYEQYF
j_gene: TRBJ1-1; v_gene: TRBV5-4; CDR3aa: CASSSRRAKTRGDTEAFF
j_gene: TRBJ1-6; v_gene: TRBV7-2; CDR3aa: CASSLSGTVDDSPLHF
j_gene: TRBJ1-2; v_gene: TRBV7-2; CDR3aa: CASSSRRGAYGYTF
j_gene: TRBJ1-1; v_gene: TRBV14; CDR3aa: CASSLRTDTEAFF
j_gene: TRBJ2-1; v_gene: TRBV11-2; CDR3aa: CASSLGGSGAEQFF
j_gene: TRBJ1-2; v_gene: TRBV11-2; CDR3aa: CASSFRGGQGARGYTF
j_gene: TRBJ2-7; v_gene: TRBV4-2; CDR3aa: CASSQRGRGVDDEQYF
j_gene: TRBJ1-1; v_gene: TRBV20-1; CDR3aa: CSAQGGHDRNTEAFF
j_gene: TRBJ1-1; v_gene: TRBV5-1; CDR3aa: CASSLAVGRSTEAFF
j_gene: TRBJ1-1; v_gene: TRBV7-2; CDR3aa: CASSSTPGGAEAFF
j_gene: TRBJ1-2; v_gene: TRBV11-1; CDR3aa: CASSLGTTGTGYTF
j_gene: TRBJ2-3; v_gene: TRBV7-2; CDR3aa: CASSLAAGSTDTQYF
j_gene: TRBJ2-5; v_gene: TRBV11-2; CDR3aa: CASSLGQGAGETQYF
j_gene: TRBJ2-5; v_gene: TRBV7-2; CDR3aa: CASSPLSGGYQETQYF
j_gene: TRBJ2-1; v_gene: TRBV12-3/TRBV12-4; CDR3aa: CASSPGPNPDNEQFF
j_gene: TRBJ1-6; v_gene: TRBV5-4; CDR3aa: CASSLDTGGNSPLHF
j_gene: TRBJ2-4; v_gene: TRBV6-2/TRBV6-3; CDR3aa: CASSYSLAKNIQYF
j_gene: TRBJ2-7; v_gene: TRBV5-1; CDR3aa: CASSLKNLGHSVHEQYF
j_gene: TRBJ2-7; v_gene: TRBV7-2; CDR3aa: CASSVKTESYEQYF
j_gene: TRBJ2-4; v_gene: TRBV10-3; CDR3aa: CAISEDMQIQYF
j_gene: TRBJ1-2; v_gene: TRBV5-8; CDR3aa: CASSLAPGSISVYTF
j_gene: TRBJ1-2; v_gene: TRBV5-5; CDR3aa: CASLEPGKGYTF
j_gene: TRBJ1-3; v_gene: TRBV12-3/TRBV12-4; CDR3aa: CASSSTGEGNTIYF
j_gene: TRBJ2-3; v_gene: TRBV11-2; CDR3aa: CATRWGTDTQYF
j_gene: TRBJ1-4; v_gene: TRBV10-3; CDR3aa: CAISTSTGPNEKLFF
j_gene: TRBJ2-6; v_gene: TRBV7-2; CDR3aa: CASSLGPPSGADGANVLTF
j_gene: TRBJ2-5; v_gene: TRBV5-6; CDR3aa: CASSLGQGGRRGETQYF
j_gene: TRBJ2-2; v_gene: TRBV15; CDR3aa: CATSRGGFTGELFF
j_gene: TRBJ2-5; v_gene: TRBV7-2; CDR3aa: CASSPTRTGRETQYF
j_gene: TRBJ1-2; v_gene: TRBV12-3/TRBV12-4; CDR3aa: CASIDRGRDYGYTF
j_gene: TRBJ2-3; v_gene: TRBV7-2; CDR3aa: CASSFDGAPDTQYF
j_gene: TRBJ2-1; v_gene: TRBV5-6; CDR3aa: CASVSRGTRYNEQFF
j_gene: TRBJ1-1; v_gene: TRBV12-3/TRBV12-4; CDR3aa: CASNQGENTEAFF
j_gene: TRBJ2-1; v_gene: TRBV27; CDR3aa: CASSPGHNLLGEQFF
j_gene: TRBJ2-7; v_gene: TRBV11-1; CDR3aa: CASSPDRDPYEQYF
j_gene: TRBJ1-2; v_gene: TRBV29-1; CDR3aa: CSVVRGDYGYTF
j_gene: TRBJ2-5; v_gene: TRBV7-2; CDR3aa: CASSLAGGGGKTQYF
j_gene: TRBJ2-1; v_gene: TRBV6-1; CDR3aa: CASSGEAGGQHEQFF
j_gene: TRBJ2-7; v_gene: TRBV10-3; CDR3aa: CAISELAREQYF
j_gene: TRBJ2-7; v_gene: TRBV12-3/TRBV12-4; CDR3aa: CASSPSGRHSYEQYF
j_gene: TRBJ1-3; v_gene: TRBV4-1; CDR3aa: CASSQEPPFMSSGNTIYF
j_gene: TRBJ1-3; v_gene: TRBV7-2; CDR3aa: CASSLAPGGNTIYF
j_gene: TRBJ2-3; v_gene: TRBV7-2; CDR3aa: CASSSPGTDTQYF
j_gene: TRBJ2-1; v_gene: TRBV7-8; CDR3aa: CASSSLSGGNEQFF
j_gene: TRBJ1-1; v_gene: TRBV7-9; CDR3aa: CASSPIRGTEAFF
j_gene: TRBJ1-1; v_gene: TRBV7-9; CDR3aa: CADQSAFF
j_gene: TRBJ2-5; v_gene: TRBV18; CDR3aa: CASSPWGPGNGETQYF
j_gene: TRBJ1-4; v_gene: TRBV7-2; CDR3aa: CASSPQVGVREKLFF